Below are 11 T cell receptor beta chains sequenced from a single sample in a study of tumor-infiltrating lymphocytes in primary liver carcinoma. Germline DNA was extracted too, while blood RNA derived from unsorted whole blood. Total RNA amounting to about 520 ng was the source from which TCR beta cDNA was made with a constant-region primer. What produced the TCR beta libraries was three nested multiplex PCR rounds using slightly modified ARM-PCR. Each of the first two PCR rounds ran approximately 10 cycles with TRBV1-TRBV30 forward and C-beta reverse primers. TCRdb fed the multiplex PCR reads into MiXCR, producing one record per CDR3 protein. The sample contains 330,000 or so distinct CDR3 sequences, less than 75% of which appear only once. Sequenced material: peripheral blood. These receptors came from a man aged 40-49 years with primary liver carcinoma and hepatitis B virus infection.

Details on this clonotype: At one end, the junction sequence differs from germline, possibly due to a read error. V and J are TRBV11-1 and TRBJ1-2, with 7 bases that match TRBD1. Germline CDR1 SGHAT, CDR2 FQDESV (reference sequence). There are 14 residues in the CDR3. The DNA of the CDR3 is TGTGCCAGCAGCCCTGGACAGGTCACCTATGGCTCCACCTTC. Translated, it gives CASSPGQVTYGSTF.

Remarks on this clonotype: Compared with germline, one end of the junction differs, possibly owing to a read error. The J gene is TRBJ1-5, the V gene TRBV6-6, with 8 bases that match TRBD1. CDR3 length: 15 residues. Looked up from germline, CDR1 is MNHNY and CDR2 is SVGAGI (reference sequence). The CDR3 DNA sequence: TGTGCCGGCAGTTACTTGGGACAGGAGAATCAGCCCCAGCATTTT. It specifies CAGSYLGQENQPQHF.

J is TRBJ2-1 and V is TRBV7-3; 9 bases agree with TRBD2. The J segment lost 7 bases and the V segment lost 1 base, leaving 5 bases of the junction unmatched. This CDR3 region has 15 residues. Looked up from germline, CDR1 is SGHTA and CDR2 is FQGTGA. Here the CDR3 DNA reads TGTGCCAGCAGCTTAAAAGCGGGAGGCTGGAATGAGCAGTTCTTC. Encoded protein: CASSLKAGGWNEQFF.

This clonotype was seen at least ten times. The chain carries TRBV29-1 and TRBJ2-7; the D gene is possibly TRBD1 (6 bases). Germline-derived CDR1 and CDR2 are SQVTM and ANQGSEA. The CDR3 is made up of 12 amino acids. Trimming removed 2 bases at V and 5 bases at J, with 10 bases between. The DNA for the CDR3 is TGCAGCGTTGAAAGGGACACTCACGAGCAGTACTTC. This gives the protein CSVERDTHEQYF.

This clonotype was detected ten times or more. The J gene is TRBJ1-1, the V gene TRBV4-1, with D uncertain. The CDR3 is made up of 15 amino acids. CDR1 and CDR2 from the germline V gene are MGHRA and YSYEKL. Trimming pared 0 bases from V and 4 bases from J, leaving 12 bases between. The CDR3 DNA sequence: TGCGCCAGCAGCCAAGAGGGTCACGGCGGCACTGAAGCTTTCTTT. Its protein is CASSQEGHGGTEAFF.

A remark on this clonotype: As the CDR3 is not closed by the conserved phenylalanine or tryptophan, this likely results from a read error. The gene calls are TRBV12-3 or TRBV12-4 and TRBJ2-7; D is undetermined. Trimming cost V 6 bases and J 1 base, with 13 bases left between them. This CDR3 comprises 14 residues. Here the CDR3 DNA reads TGTGCCAGCAGGCAGGTGGTCGGATCCTACGAGCAGTACTTA. As protein: CASRQVVGSYEQYL.

About this clonotype: Because it lacks the conserved phenylalanine or tryptophan at the end, this CDR3 is likely a read error. This sequence joins TRBV6-5 and TRBJ2-3, with D tentatively TRBD2 (5 bases). The V gene lost 10 bases and the J gene lost 8 bases, with 22 bases spanning the gap. Germline lookup yields CDR1 MNHEY and CDR2 SVGAGI. This CDR3 spans 14 amino acids. The CDR3 DNA reads TGTGCCACTATGCGGGCCGCTGAGAGGGTTACGCAGTATTTG. Translated: CATMRAAERVTQYL.

The chain recombines TRBV11-2 with TRBJ1-4; D not resolved. Trimming stripped 2 bases from V and 4 bases from J, with 8 bases between. CDR1 SGHAT and CDR2 FQNNGV come from the germline V gene. The CDR3 has 14 amino acids. The CDR3 DNA reads TGTGCCAGCAGCTTAAGGTCGCTTAATGAAAAACTGTTTTTT. Translated, it gives CASSLRSLNEKLFF.

The chain uses TRBV29-1 and TRBJ2-5; D is perhaps TRBD1 (5 bases). The CDR3 has 15 amino acids. Trimming pared 6 bases from V and 2 bases from J, leaving 19 bases between. Per germline, CDR1 SQVTM and CDR2 ANQGSEA. As DNA, the CDR3 is TGCAGCGTCGAAATTGGGGCAACCCTTCAAGAGACCCAGTACTTC. Protein product: CSVEIGATLQETQYF.

This clonotype was detected a few times. V and J are TRBV11-2 and TRBJ1-6; D call uncertain. Germline CDR1 reads SGHAT; CDR2 reads FQNNGV. The CDR3 is made up of 16 amino acids. V lost 4 bases and J 14 bases, leaving 24 bases between the germline ends. The CDR3 protein is CASSSQPGYLNSSLHF. CDR3 DNA sequence: TGTGCCAGCAGCTCTCAACCTGGATACTTGAATTCGTCCCTCCACTTT.

V usage is TRBV5-1 and J usage is TRBJ2-1, with D possibly being TRBD2 (5 bases). CDR1 is SGHRS and CDR2 is YFSETQ in the germline V gene. V was pared by 2 bases and J by 1 base, with 7 bases between. CDR3 length: 14 residues. Here the CDR3 reads CASSLEGSYNEQFF. The CDR3 nucleotides read TGCGCCAGCAGCTTAGAGGGATCCTACAATGAGCAGTTCTTC.